Listed below are T cell receptor beta chains from one sample, sequenced in a study of T-cell memory formation after mild COVID-19. TCRdb itself ran the 5' RACE reads through MiXCR, one entry per CDR3 protein. The sample consists of 220,000 or so distinct CDR3 sequences, around 9.1% of them appearing once. The sequenced material came from PBMCs or a T cell subset sorted from them (not recorded which). These receptors originate from a man aged 18-30 years who had mild COVID-19 (a few samples of this study predate the infection). Cell type and time point are not known. Each CDR3 is given with its conserved first and last residue. Fields, in order: D gene, J gene, clone size, V gene, CDR3 protein, CDR3 DNA. The D gene is left open where the match is weak. Size is stated for part of the rows, as once, few or many counts, or as a class when the clone is expanded.

>-|TRBJ1-5|-|TRBV7-2
CASSLIPRWQPQHF
TGTGCCAGCAGCCTAATCCCTCGGTGGCAGCCCCAGCATTTT
>-|TRBJ2-1|-|TRBV20-1
CSARPRGSSYNEQFF
TGCAGTGCTAGACCACGGGGGAGCTCCTACAATGAGCAGTTCTTC
>-|TRBJ2-1|many|TRBV3-1
CASSQGYNEQFF
TGCGCCAGCAGCCAAGGTTACAATGAGCAGTTCTTC
>-|TRBJ2-6|-|TRBV4-3
CASSQNFGGANVLTF
TGCGCCAGCAGCCAAAATTTTGGTGGGGCCAACGTCCTGACTTTC
>TRBD1|TRBJ2-5|few|TRBV5-6
CASSLVDRAQETQYF
TGTGCCAGCAGCTTGGTCGACAGGGCCCAAGAGACCCAGTACTTC
>TRBD1|TRBJ1-1|many|TRBV28
CASSSGQGNTEAFF
TGTGCCAGCAGTTCGGGACAGGGGAACACTGAAGCTTTCTTT
>-|TRBJ2-5|-|TRBV6-5
CASSYSGAADQETQYF
TGTGCCAGCAGTTACTCGGGCGCAGCCGACCAAGAGACCCAGTACTTC
>TRBD2|TRBJ2-7|-|TRBV4-1
CASSQVGLAGASSYEQYF
TGCGCCAGCAGCCAAGTCGGACTAGCGGGTGCGAGCTCCTACGAGCAGTACTTC
>-|TRBJ1-1|few|TRBV5-1
CASSFTGETEAFF
TGCGCCAGCAGCTTCACAGGCGAAACTGAAGCTTTCTTT
>-|TRBJ2-3|-|TRBV14
CASSPTGGGMTGPQYF
TGTGCCAGCAGCCCGACAGGAGGGGGTATGACAGGTCCGCAGTATTTT
>TRBD2|TRBJ2-5|few|TRBV29-1
CSAAGTSLETQYF
TGCAGCGCAGCCGGGACTAGTTTAGAGACCCAGTACTTC
>-|TRBJ1-2|few|TRBV7-9
CASSYVAGADSYGYTF
TGTGCCAGCAGCTATGTAGCGGGGGCCGATTCCTATGGCTACACCTTC
>TRBD2|TRBJ2-6|-|TRBV11-2
CASSPVKRDRFSGANVLTF
TGTGCCAGCAGCCCCGTTAAGCGGGACCGATTCTCTGGGGCCAACGTCCTGACTTTC
>-|TRBJ1-1|many|TRBV7-2
CASSLTWRDTEAFF
TGTGCCAGCAGCTTAACATGGAGGGACACTGAAGCTTTCTTT
>TRBD1|TRBJ1-1|few|TRBV6-1
CASAQGLTNTEAFF
TGTGCCAGCGCACAGGGGCTAACGAACACTGAAGCTTTCTTT
>-|TRBJ1-5|many|TRBV7-8
CASSFPGDNQPQHF
TGTGCCAGCAGCTTTCCAGGGGACAATCAGCCCCAGCATTTT
>-|TRBJ1-2|few|TRBV27
CASSFGPNYGYTF
TGTGCCAGCAGTTTCGGGCCCAACTATGGCTACACCTTC
>-|TRBJ1-2|few|TRBV5-5
CASSRFGGYGYTF
TGTGCCAGCAGCCGTTTCGGGGGGTATGGCTACACCTTC
>TRBD2|TRBJ2-3|few|TRBV2
CASAVPASGGDPRTDTQYF
TGTGCCAGCGCGGTTCCGGCTAGCGGGGGGGATCCCAGAACAGATACGCAGTATTTT
>-|TRBJ2-5|many|TRBV6-5
CASSPRQTQETQYF
TGTGCCAGCAGTCCAAGACAGACACAAGAGACCCAGTACTTC
>TRBD2|TRBJ2-3|many|TRBV12-3/TRBV12-4
CASSRTSGETDTQYF
TGTGCCAGCAGCCGGACTAGCGGGGAAACAGATACGCAGTATTTT
>-|TRBJ1-2|-|TRBV5-6
CASSLRGYTHGYTF
TGTGCCAGCAGCTTGCGGGGATACACCCATGGCTACACCTTC
>TRBD1|TRBJ2-3|-|TRBV4-1
CASSQASTGGTDTQYF
TGCGCCAGCAGCCAGGCCTCGACAGGGGGGACAGATACGCAGTATTTT
>TRBD1|TRBJ2-7|many|TRBV6-5
CASSYSRTGTATYEQYF
TGTGCCAGCAGTTACTCCAGGACAGGTACTGCTACCTACGAGCAGTACTTC
>TRBD1|TRBJ1-6|-|TRBV5-1
CASRWTGGASHSNSPLHF
TGCGCCAGCAGATGGACAGGGGGCGCATCCCATTCCAATTCACCCCTCCACTTT
>-|TRBJ2-7|many|TRBV7-2
CASSSPGSYEQYF
TGTGCCAGCAGCTCCCCCGGGTCCTACGAGCAGTACTTC
>-|TRBJ1-5|-|TRBV5-6
CASSRSHQPQHF
TGTGCCAGCAGCAGGAGTCATCAGCCCCAGCATTTT
>TRBD1|TRBJ1-3|few|TRBV3-1
CASSPHGTGRENTIYF
TGTGCCAGCAGCCCACATGGGACAGGCCGCGAAAACACCATATATTTT
>-|TRBJ2-7|-|TRBV10-3
CAISDPLNEQYF
TGTGCCATCAGTGATCCCCTCAACGAGCAGTACTTC
>-|TRBJ1-5|-|TRBV28
CASTLGIAQHF
TGTGCCAGCACCTTAGGTATAGCCCAGCATTTT
>-|TRBJ1-6|many|TRBV20-1
CSAGEGSPLHF
TGCAGTGCTGGGGAAGGCTCACCCCTCCACTTT
>TRBD1|TRBJ2-7|few|TRBV12-3/TRBV12-4
CASSLASGQGYEQYF
TGTGCCAGCAGTTTGGCCTCGGGACAGGGCTACGAGCAGTACTTC
>-|TRBJ1-3|-|TRBV5-1
CASSLTASSGNTIYF
TGCGCCAGCAGCTTGACCGCCTCCTCTGGAAACACCATATATTTT
>TRBD1|TRBJ1-2|many|TRBV5-1
CASSSGQGAGYTF
TGCGCCAGCAGCTCTGGACAGGGCGCTGGCTACACCTTC
>-|TRBJ2-5|once|TRBV5-1
CASSFQGQETQYF
TGCGCCAGCAGCTTCCAGGGACAAGAGACCCAGTACTTC
>TRBD1|TRBJ1-5|few|TRBV7-8
CASSLGLRDRARSNQPQHF
TGTGCCAGCAGCTTAGGGCTCCGGGACAGGGCGAGGAGCAATCAGCCCCAGCATTTT
>-|TRBJ2-3|many|TRBV5-1
CASSLGWTWEQTDTQYF
TGCGCCAGCAGCTTGGGATGGACTTGGGAGCAGACAGATACGCAGTATTTT
>-|TRBJ2-7|-|TRBV29-1
CSAAGVNYYEQYF
TGCAGCGCCGCCGGGGTGAACTATTACGAGCAGTACTTC
>-|TRBJ2-4|-|TRBV5-1
CASSPSLLAKNIQYF
TGCGCCAGCAGCCCAAGCTTACTAGCCAAAAACATTCAGTACTTC
>TRBD1|TRBJ1-3|-|TRBV7-9
CASSRDRADSGNTIYF
TGTGCCAGCAGCCGCGACAGGGCCGACTCTGGAAACACCATATATTTT
>TRBD2|TRBJ2-1|-|TRBV7-2
CASSLRQRGNEQFF
TGTGCCAGCAGCCTCCGCCAGCGGGGGAATGAGCAGTTCTTC
>-|TRBJ1-3|few|TRBV4-1
CASSQDPGAHGNTIYF
TGCGCCAGCAGCCAAGATCCAGGAGCTCATGGAAACACCATATATTTT
>TRBD1|TRBJ1-2|few|TRBV5-4
CASSLAGQGSTGYTF
TGTGCCAGCAGCTTGGCGGGACAGGGGAGTACTGGCTACACCTTC
>-|TRBJ2-5|-|TRBV5-1
CASSINRGGRETQYF
TGCGCCAGCAGCATAAACAGGGGGGGAAGGGAGACCCAGTACTTC
>-|TRBJ1-5|-|TRBV12-3/TRBV12-4
CASSYGGGAQKQPQHF
TGTGCCAGCAGTTACGGGGGAGGGGCCCAAAAGCAGCCCCAGCATTTT
>TRBD2|TRBJ2-5|-|TRBV5-1
CASSPMASGAGETQYF
TGCGCCAGCAGCCCAATGGCTAGCGGGGCCGGAGAGACCCAGTACTTC
>-|TRBJ2-3|many|TRBV7-3
CASSRRDTGGLSTDTQYF
TGTGCCAGCAGCCGCCGGGACACGGGCGGACTAAGCACAGATACGCAGTATTTT
>-|TRBJ2-3|-|TRBV7-9
CASSDRDNKDTQYF
TGTGCCAGCAGCGACCGGGACAATAAAGATACGCAGTATTTT
>TRBD1|TRBJ2-5|-|TRBV4-3
CASSRSTGEKQTQYF
TGCGCCAGCAGCCGATCTACAGGGGAGAAACAGACCCAGTACTTC
>TRBD1|TRBJ2-5|-|TRBV2
CASSEQGAGETQYF
TGTGCCAGCAGTGAACAGGGGGCTGGGGAGACCCAGTACTTC
>TRBD2|TRBJ2-3|many|TRBV5-1
CASSFTSGGDTQYF
TGCGCCAGCAGCTTTACTAGCGGGGGCGATACGCAGTATTTT